This T cell receptor beta chain was identified in a study of Ad26.COV2.S vaccination and SARS-CoV-2 variants. At the level of the study: By the intramuscular route, Ad26.COV2.S was given once, or twice 56 days apart.

The repertoire was sequenced with immunoSEQ multiplex PCR; TCRdb's copy has only in-frame clones and lacks some. The sample lists roughly 380,000 clones, about nine tenths seen once, with around 3.7% in the top ten. Treatment described: 19 received Ad26.COV2.S at low or high dose, single or two shots; 5 received placebo; per-sample allocation not given. It was on day 63 after the first vaccine or placebo injection that samples were taken. V shed 11 bases and J 13 bases; nucleotides not matched to a gene: 17. Germline V gene data show CDR1 as MNHEY and CDR2 as SVGAGI. The CDR3 runs to 14 residues. Sequenced material: peripheral blood, taken in a trial of Ad26.COV2.S vaccine versus placebo. The chain has TRBV6-5 and TRBJ1-6; 7 bases map to TRBD1. This receptor was identified in a person aged 18-60 years who received the Ad26.COV2.S COVID-19 vaccine or a placebo. CDR3 bases: TGTGCCTGTATTATGGGACAGAGTCTTTGTCCCCTCCACTTT. This translates into CACIMGQSLCPLHF.